The present T cell receptor (beta chain) was sequenced within a study of cytomegalovirus exposure and HLA in healthy donors. V gave up 10 bases and J gave up 6 bases; unmatched junction bases: 6. This CDR3 has 11 residues. The V gene's germline CDR1 is SNHLY and CDR2 FYNNEI. Repertoires were generated with immunoSEQ multiplex PCR, while TCRdb's copy carries only in-frame clones and drops some. The data show approximately 60,000 clones, approximately 95% seen once. The source is a woman younger than 30 in good health and CMV-seronegative. Sample: PBMCs. The chain has TRBV2 and TRBJ2-7, with TRBD1 matching over 7 bases. The chain's CDR3 is CATKTGFEQYF. CDR3 DNA sequence: TGTGCCACCAAGACAGGGTTCGAGCAGTACTTC.